The following is a T cell receptor (beta chain) sequence with its context. Its antigen remains unknown. Produced via immunoSEQ multiplex PCR; TCRdb's table is partial and in-frame only. In the table there are 200,000 or so clones, just over 90% of which are singletons. This sample stems from a study of T cell responses to AZD1222 COVID-19 vaccine. Study conclusions and caveats: Among AZD1222 vaccinees, only six were seropositive at baseline. Elevations in Spike-specific TCR breadth and depth followed administration of two AZD1222 doses. Regions 160-218 and 743-854 held dominance among vaccine-associated CD4 TCRs, which spanned spike. Repertoire collection took place solely once the T cell response had peaked.

The receptor comes from an adult in good health. Here the sequenced sample was peripheral blood, taken on day 0 of MenACWY control vaccination.

The CDR3 sequence is CASAGGSYAKLFF. CDR3 bases: TGTGCCAGCGCAGGGGGCTCGTATGCAAAACTGTTTTTT. This chain links TRBV6-5 with TRBJ1-4, with 8 bases matching TRBD1. Unmatched junction bases numbered 9, after V lost 8 bases and J lost 10 bases. Germline CDR1 is MNHEY and CDR2 is SVGAGI. The CDR3 sequence is 13 residues long.